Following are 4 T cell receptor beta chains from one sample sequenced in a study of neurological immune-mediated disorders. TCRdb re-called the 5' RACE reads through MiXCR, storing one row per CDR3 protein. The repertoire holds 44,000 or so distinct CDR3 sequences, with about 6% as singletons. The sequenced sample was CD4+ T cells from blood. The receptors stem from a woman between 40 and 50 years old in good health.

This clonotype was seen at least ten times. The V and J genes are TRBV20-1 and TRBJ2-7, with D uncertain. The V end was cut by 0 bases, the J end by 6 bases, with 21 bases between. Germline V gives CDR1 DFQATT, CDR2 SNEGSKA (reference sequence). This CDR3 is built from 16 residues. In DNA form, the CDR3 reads TGCAGTGCTAGAGATTTTAGGGCCCCCTCTGTTGGCGAGCAGTACTTC. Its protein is CSARDFRAPSVGEQYF.

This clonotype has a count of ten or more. The CDR3: CASSRGWTDYRTSGRGGNEQFF. CDR3 sequence (DNA): TGCGCCAGCAGCCGAGGGTGGACAGATTATAGGACTAGCGGGAGGGGGGGCAATGAGCAGTTCTTC. The chain carries TRBV5-1 and TRBJ2-1; TRBD2 matches 15 bases. The CDR3 extends over 22 amino acids. Germline CDR1 and CDR2: SGHRS and YFSETQ. The junction had 23 bases not matched to a gene; V was cut back by 4 bases and J by 6 bases.

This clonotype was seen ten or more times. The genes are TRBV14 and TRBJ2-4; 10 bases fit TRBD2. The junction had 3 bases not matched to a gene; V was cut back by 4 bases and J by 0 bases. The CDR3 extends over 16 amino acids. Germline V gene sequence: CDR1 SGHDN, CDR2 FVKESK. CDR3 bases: TGTGCCAGCAGCCGGACTAGCGGATTAGCCAAAAACATTCAGTACTTC. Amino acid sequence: CASSRTSGLAKNIQYF. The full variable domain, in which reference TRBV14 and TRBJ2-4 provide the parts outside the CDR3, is EAGVTQFPSHSVIEKGQTVTLRCDPISGHDNLYWYRRVMGKEIKFLLHFVKESKQDESGMPNNRFLAERTGGTYSTLKVQPAELEDSGVYFCASSRTSGLAKNIQYFGAGTRLSVL.

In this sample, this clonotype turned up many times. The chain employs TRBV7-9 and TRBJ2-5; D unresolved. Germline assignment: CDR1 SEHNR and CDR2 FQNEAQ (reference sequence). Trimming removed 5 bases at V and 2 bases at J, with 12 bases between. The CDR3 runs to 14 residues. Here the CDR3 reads CASSPTRDQETQYF. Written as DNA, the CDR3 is TGTGCCAGCAGCCCGACCAGAGATCAAGAGACCCAGTACTTC.